A selection of T cell receptor beta chains follows, all from one sample in a study of T cell responses to AZD1222 COVID-19 vaccine. This table comes from immunoSEQ multiplex PCR, and its TCRdb copy is limited to in-frame clones, with some not included. The sample holds around 95,000 clones; 80% to 95% are singletons and the top ten take about 1.5%. The input for sequencing was peripheral blood, taken on day 0 of AZD1222 vaccination. The receptor source for this set is an adult in good health. Each CDR3 is given with its conserved first and last residue. Fields, in order: D gene, J gene, CDR3 length, clone size, V gene, CDR3 protein, CDR3 DNA. The D gene is left open where the match is weak. Clone size appears in some rows only: once, few, many, or a class for an expanded clone.

>NA|TRBJ1-1|15|NA|TRBV5-4
CASSSDGTRGTEAFF
TGTGCCAGCAGCTCAGACGGGACCCGCGGCACTGAAGCTTTCTTT
>NA|TRBJ2-5|16|NA|TRBV5-1
CASSQQGGKGGETQYF
TGCGCCAGCAGCCAGCAAGGGGGCAAAGGGGGGGAGACCCAGTACTTC
>TRBD2|TRBJ2-5|16|NA|TRBV27
CASSPRLAARQETQYF
TGTGCCAGCAGTCCTCGACTAGCGGCGAGACAAGAGACCCAGTACTTC
>NA|TRBJ1-1|16|NA|TRBV18
CASSPRGLRMNTEAFF
TGTGCCAGCTCACCAAGGGGTTTGAGGATGAACACTGAAGCTTTCTTT
>NA|TRBJ2-1|14|NA|TRBV14
CASSPFRSYNEQFF
TGTGCCAGCAGCCCGTTTCGGTCCTACAATGAGCAGTTCTTC
>NA|TRBJ2-2|13|NA|TRBV11-2
CASSPRTYEGLFF
TGTGCCAGCAGCCCCCGCACCTACGAGGGGCTGTTTTTT
>TRBD2|TRBJ2-7|16|NA|TRBV9
CASSVTGTSGPYEQYF
TGTGCCAGCAGCGTCACCGGGACTAGCGGTCCCTACGAGCAGTACTTC
>TRBD1|TRBJ1-2|12|NA|TRBV2
CASRRTGTGYTF
TGTGCCAGCAGGAGGACAGGGACTGGCTACACCTTC
>NA|TRBJ1-4|14|NA|TRBV7-9
CASSLSGVNEKLFF
TGTGCCAGCAGCTTATCCGGGGTTAATGAAAAACTGTTTTTT
>NA|TRBJ2-2|15|NA|TRBV11-2
CASSLDLANTGELFF
TGTGCCAGCAGCTTAGATCTCGCGAACACCGGGGAGCTGTTTTTT
>NA|TRBJ2-1|13|once|TRBV18
CASSPPSWNEQFF
TGTGCCAGCTCACCACCAAGCTGGAATGAGCAGTTCTTC
>NA|TRBJ1-5|14|NA|TRBV5-5
CASSFGEINQPQHF
TGTGCCAGCAGCTTTGGCGAGATCAATCAGCCCCAGCATTTT
>NA|TRBJ2-2|13|NA|TRBV18
CASSLGRAGELFF
TGTGCCAGCTCACTCGGTCGGGCCGGGGAGCTGTTTTTT
>NA|TRBJ1-6|18|NA|TRBV27
CASSLSPSGGSYNSPLHF
TGTGCCAGCAGTTTATCTCCCAGCGGGGGCTCCTATAATTCACCCCTCCACTTT
>NA|TRBJ1-1|14|NA|TRBV11-3
CASSSGRDYTEAFF
TGTGCCAGCAGCTCCGGGAGGGATTACACTGAAGCTTTCTTT
>TRBD1|TRBJ1-5|14|once|TRBV6-5
CASRRTGGNQPQHF
TGTGCCAGCAGGAGGACAGGAGGCAATCAGCCCCAGCATTTT
>TRBD2|TRBJ2-5|20|NA|TRBV29-1
CSGAWPGLAGVELSQETQYF
TGCAGCGGGGCCTGGCCCGGACTAGCGGGAGTCGAACTAAGCCAAGAGACCCAGTACTTC
>NA|TRBJ1-6|18|NA|TRBV14
CASSQDLRLGAYNSPLHF
TGTGCCAGCAGCCAAGATCTTCGATTAGGGGCGTACAATTCACCCCTCCACTTT
>NA|TRBJ1-1|15|NA|TRBV3-1/TRBV3-2
CASSFVGGMDTEAFF
TGTGCCAGCAGCTTCGTCGGGGGTATGGACACTGAAGCTTTCTTT
>TRBD2|TRBJ2-3|15|NA|TRBV7-2
CASSLVAGGGDTQYF
TGTGCCAGCAGCTTAGTAGCGGGAGGGGGAGATACGCAGTATTTT
>NA|TRBJ2-5|15|NA|TRBV4-2
CASSRTGSNQETQYF
TGTGCCAGCAGCCGTACTGGGAGCAACCAAGAGACCCAGTACTTC
>NA|TRBJ1-1|15|NA|TRBV10-3
CAISRQPGVNTEAFF
TGTGCCATCTCCCGACAGCCGGGCGTGAACACTGAAGCTTTCTTT
>NA|TRBJ1-4|15|NA|TRBV10-3
CAISESAGANEKLFF
TGTGCCATCAGTGAGTCGGCAGGGGCTAATGAAAAACTGTTTTTT
>NA|TRBJ2-1|13|NA|TRBV27
CASSPVHAGEQFF
TGTGCCAGCAGCCCGGTTCACGCGGGAGAGCAGTTCTTC
>NA|TRBJ2-3|17|NA|TRBV28
CASSTRLASRGTDTQYF
TGTGCCAGCAGTACTCGTCTAGCGTCCCGCGGCACAGATACGCAGTATTTT
>NA|TRBJ1-5|14|NA|TRBV27
CASSLALRNQPQHF
TGTGCCAGCAGTTTGGCTTTAAGAAATCAGCCCCAGCATTTT
>NA|TRBJ2-3|14|NA|TRBV6-5
CASPLRGLADTQYF
TGTGCCAGCCCACTGCGGGGTTTGGCAGATACGCAGTATTTT
>NA|TRBJ1-5|15|once|TRBV7-8
CASSLAQGLNQPQHF
TGTGCCAGCAGCTTAGCACAGGGCCTCAATCAGCCCCAGCATTTT